What follows are 10 T cell receptor beta chains derived from one specimen sequenced in a study of cytomegalovirus exposure and HLA in healthy donors. Primers: 60 Vbeta forward and 13 Jbeta reverse. Assay used: immunoSEQ multiplex PCR; TCRdb lists only in-frame clones, some missing. The top ten hold over 1.5% of the sample, which has over 150,000 clones, around 74% seen once. Sequenced input: PBMCs. These receptors came from a girl aged 5 to 17 in good health and CMV-seropositive.

V is TRBV30 and J is TRBJ1-1; possibly TRBD1 for D (6 bases). The CDR3 extends over 14 amino acids. Germline V gene sequence: CDR1 GTSNPN, CDR2 SVGIG (reference sequence). The ends were cut back, 2 bases at V and 5 bases at J, with 15 bases in the middle. CDR3 nucleotide sequence: TGTGCCTGGAGTTCTCGGCAGGGGCGAACTGAAGCTTTCTTT. Its protein is CAWSSRQGRTEAFF.

This clone was picked up a small number of times. The chain carries TRBV2 and TRBJ2-7; 8 nucleotides line up with TRBD1. After removal of 1 base from V and 1 base from J, the junction contained 0 bases not matched to a gene. CDR1 is SNHLY and CDR2 is FYNNEI in the germline V gene. The CDR3 runs to 14 residues. As DNA, the CDR3 is TGTGCCAGCAGTGAAGGGACAGGGTCCTACGAGCAGTACTTC. Translated, it gives CASSEGTGSYEQYF.

This chain uses TRBV13 with TRBJ1-1; D perhaps matches TRBD1 (6 bases). This CDR3 comprises 13 residues. CDR1 and CDR2 from the germline V gene are PRHDT and FYEKMQ (reference sequence). Trimming stripped 1 base from V and 8 bases from J, with 11 bases between. CDR3: CASSLAQGREAFF. The CDR3 bases are TGTGCCAGCAGCTTAGCCCAGGGGCGCGAAGCTTTCTTT.

This clone was observed a handful of times. This rearrangement joins TRBV5-6 to TRBJ2-7; D unclear. This CDR3 has 14 amino acids. Germline CDR1 and CDR2: SGHDT and YYEEEE. Trimming left V 1 base short and J 0 bases short, with 8 bases between. The DNA for the CDR3 is TGTGCCAGCAGCTTGTGGCAGATCTCCTACGAGCAGTACTTC. It specifies CASSLWQISYEQYF.

The DNA for the CDR3 is TGTGCCAGTAGACTGGGGTCCAGGAGGGATGAGCAGTTCTTC. Translated, it gives CASRLGSRRDEQFF. The gene calls are TRBV6-5 and TRBJ2-1; D perhaps matches TRBD2 (6 bases). CDR3 length: 14 amino acids. Germline V lookup: CDR1 MNHEY, CDR2 SVGAGI. V lost 9 bases and J 8 bases, leaving 20 bases between the germline ends.

The chain carries TRBV11-2 and TRBJ1-1; D may be TRBD1 (5 bases). The germline V and J ends were trimmed by 5 bases and 8 bases, with 12 bases remaining between them. Germline CDR1 is SGHAT and CDR2 is FQNNGV. This CDR3 comprises 12 residues. CDR3 in amino acids: CASSPPGGEAFF. The CDR3 nucleotides are TGTGCCAGCAGCCCTCCGGGGGGGGAAGCTTTCTTT.

The chain couples TRBV7-2 to TRBJ1-2; the match to TRBD1 covers 8 bases. This CDR3 has 16 residues. The V gene's germline CDR1 is SGHTA and CDR2 FQGNSA. The junction had 9 bases not matched to a gene; V was cut back by 5 bases and J by 1 base. DNA of the CDR3: TGTGCCAGCAGCCCGACGGACAGGGCCCTTAACTATGGCTACACCTTC. Translated: CASSPTDRALNYGYTF.

This chain uses TRBV6-5 with TRBJ2-3; D remains ambiguous. Trimming removed 1 base from V and 2 bases from J, with 7 bases in between. Germline V gene lookup returns CDR1 MNHEY and CDR2 SVGAGI. This CDR3 region has 14 residues. The CDR3 bases are TGTGCCAGCAGTTACTTAACAGCCACAGATACGCAGTATTTT. Its protein product is CASSYLTATDTQYF.

The gene calls are TRBV15 and TRBJ1-2; D unresolved. Germline V lookup: CDR1 LNHNV, CDR2 YYDKDF (reference sequence). Trimming pared 5 bases from V and 4 bases from J, leaving 11 bases between. The CDR3 extends over 13 amino acids. The DNA of the CDR3 is TGTGCCACCAGCGCTGGGAGGATCTATGGCTACACCTTC. Translated, it gives CATSAGRIYGYTF.

This chain links TRBV9 with TRBJ2-2; 8 bases line up with TRBD1. The junction had 5 bases not matched to a gene; V was cut back by 4 bases and J by 0 bases. The CDR3 sequence is 16 residues long. Germline V gene data show CDR1 as SGDLS and CDR2 as YYNGEE. The CDR3 DNA reads as TGTGCCAGCAGCCCGGGGGACAGGCCGAACACCGGGGAGCTGTTTTTT. This sequence encodes CASSPGDRPNTGELFF.